Given below is one TCR beta chain in context. What it recognizes is unknown. This specimen belongs to a study of T cells in lung cancer brain metastases. General observations from the study: Unique productive clones were significantly fewer in brain metastases: median around 1,500 versus 5,000. Most clones were lesion-specific, with limited overlap between paired lesions (Morisita less than 0.25). Preoperative corticosteroid effects on brain metastasis T cell infiltration were not controlled. FFPE DNA fragmentation may have prevented retrieving the complete T cell repertoire.

The protocol was immunoSEQ multiplex PCR, while the TCRdb copy is restricted to in-frame clones and leaves out a portion. The data contain thousands of clones, 90% to 95% of them seen just once; the ten biggest clones take up approximately 4.8%. Trimming took 0 bases from V and 2 from J; bases not matched to a gene: 7. Per germline, CDR1 LNHNV and CDR2 YYDKDF (reference sequence). CDR3 length equals 18 residues. The sample taken for sequencing was tumor tissue from the primary lung tumor. The receptor's source is a woman aged 25 to 39 with non-small cell lung cancer. V is TRBV15 and J is TRBJ2-3, with 11 bases identical to TRBD2. The CDR3 reads CATSREGGLADITDTQYF. The CDR3 coding sequence is TGTGCCACCAGCAGAGAAGGGGGACTAGCGGACATCACAGATACGCAGTATTTT.